The rows below give T cell receptor beta chains drawn from one sample of a study of response to subunit inactivated influenza vaccine. TCRdb re-called the RT-PCR reads through MiXCR, storing one row per CDR3 protein. The table shows some 150,000 distinct CDR3 sequences, with approximately 12% occurring only once. These data were also filed under a second study, of T cells expressing NK-cell markers.

Source: CD8+ T cells sorted from PBMCs, taken 11 to 12 days after vaccination. The receptor set was obtained from a man aged 45-65 years who received an inactivated influenza vaccine. CDR3s include the opening cysteine and the closing phenylalanine or tryptophan. Fields, in order: CDR3 protein, CDR3 DNA, clone size, D gene, V gene, J gene. The D gene is left open where the match is weak. Rows give clone size only sometimes, using once, few, many, or a class for an expanded clone.

CASSHLVNEQFF	TGTGCCAGCAGCCACTTAGTCAATGAGCAGTTCTTC	few	.	TRBV11-2	TRBJ2-1
CAASSWVGYSTDTQYF	TGTGCCGCGTCTTCTTGGGTGGGATACAGCACAGATACGCAGTATTTT	.	.	TRBV6-2/TRBV6-3	TRBJ2-3
CASSQEFGVGSPLHF	TGTGCCAGCAGCCAAGAATTCGGGGTAGGTTCACCCCTCCACTTT	.	.	TRBV14	TRBJ1-6
CASSFAGAHQETQYF	TGTGCCAGCAGTTTCGCAGGGGCCCACCAAGAGACCCAGTACTTC	few	.	TRBV12-3/TRBV12-4	TRBJ2-5
CASSYREASPHEQYF	TGTGCCAGCAGTTACCGAGAAGCTTCCCCCCACGAGCAGTACTTC	.	.	TRBV6-5	TRBJ2-7
CASSPFVSTDTQYF	TGTGCCAGCAGCCCGTTCGTGAGCACAGATACGCAGTATTTT	.	.	TRBV7-3	TRBJ2-3
CASSLGTGRNYGYTF	TGTGCCAGCAGCCTAGGGACAGGGAGGAACTATGGCTACACCTTC	.	TRBD1	TRBV3-1	TRBJ1-2
CASSPRGTDGNTIYF	TGTGCCAGCAGCCCCCGGGGGACAGATGGAAACACCATATATTTT	many	TRBD1	TRBV7-9	TRBJ1-3
CASSLAPGLASATDTQYF	TGTGCCAGCAGTCTAGCCCCGGGACTAGCGAGTGCCACAGATACGCAGTATTTT	few	TRBD2	TRBV6-2/TRBV6-3	TRBJ2-3
CASSEGDEQYF	TGCGCCAGCAGTGAAGGAGACGAGCAGTACTTC	many	.	TRBV10-1	TRBJ2-7
CASSHMERQGLDTQYF	TGTGCCAGCAGCCACATGGAGAGACAGGGGTTAGATACGCAGTATTTT	few	TRBD1	TRBV4-2	TRBJ2-3
CASSPGWGTGANVLTF	TGCGCCAGCAGCCCAGGTTGGGGTACGGGGGCCAACGTCCTGACTTTC	many	.	TRBV5-1	TRBJ2-6
CASSFSRDSYGYTF	TGTGCCAGCAGTTTCTCCCGGGACAGCTATGGCTACACCTTC	few	TRBD1	TRBV27	TRBJ1-2
CSARDRGTGEAFF	TGCAGTGCTAGAGATCGGGGGACAGGGGAAGCTTTCTTT	few	TRBD1	TRBV20-1	TRBJ1-1
CASSQEYRGLIEAFF	TGCGCCAGCAGCCAAGAGTACCGCGGCCTTATTGAAGCTTTCTTT	few	.	TRBV4-1	TRBJ1-1
CASSDGVGADTQYF	TGCGCCAGCAGTGATGGGGTAGGCGCAGATACGCAGTATTTT	.	.	TRBV10-1	TRBJ2-3
CSVEALEDYEQYF	TGCAGCGTTGAAGCCCTGGAGGACTACGAGCAGTACTTC	.	.	TRBV29-1	TRBJ2-7
CSVEQTPWDEQFF	TGCAGCGTTGAACAGACCCCTTGGGATGAGCAGTTCTTC	few	.	TRBV29-1	TRBJ2-1
CASSFGQGSLETQYF	TGTGCCAGCAGCTTCGGACAGGGCAGTTTAGAGACCCAGTACTTC	.	TRBD1	TRBV6-1	TRBJ2-5
CASSPDDDWTSYEQYF	TGTGCCAGCAGTCCTGATGATGACTGGACCTCCTACGAGCAGTACTTC	.	.	TRBV9	TRBJ2-7
CSARDLTGGYNEQFF	TGCAGTGCTAGAGATCTAACAGGAGGCTACAATGAGCAGTTCTTC	.	.	TRBV20-1	TRBJ2-1
CASSFIDGSYNEQFF	TGTGCCAGCAGTTTTATCGACGGCTCCTACAATGAGCAGTTCTTC	few	.	TRBV12-3/TRBV12-4	TRBJ2-1